These T cell receptor beta chains were read from a single sample in a study of blood T cell repertoires in COVID-19. The data were produced by immunoSEQ multiplex PCR, yet TCRdb's version contains in-frame clones alone and is incomplete. The data contain some 170,000 clones, more than 65% of them singletons. The sequencing sample was made of PBMCs or T cells enriched from blood (not recorded which). These receptors all come from a man aged 50 or older who had recovered from COVID-19. The CDR3 runs from the conserved cysteine through the conserved F or W. A D gene is named only where the DNA matches it firmly. Clone size is given for some rows only: seen once, a few or many times, or a class if the clone is expanded.

cdr3_aa: CASQQGTANTEAFF; cdr3_nt: TGCGCCAGCCAACAGGGGACAGCGAACACTGAAGCTTTCTTT; j_call: TRBJ1-1; v_call: TRBV5-1; clone_size: -; d_call: TRBD1
cdr3_aa: CSVDRQRVEAFF; cdr3_nt: TGCAGCGTTGACCGTCAGCGTGTTGAAGCTTTCTTT; j_call: TRBJ1-1; v_call: TRBV29-1; clone_size: -; d_call: -
cdr3_aa: CASSYATGGESGYTF; cdr3_nt: TGTGCCAGCAGTTACGCTACAGGGGGCGAAAGTGGCTACACCTTC; j_call: TRBJ1-2; v_call: TRBV6-6; clone_size: -; d_call: TRBD1
cdr3_aa: CASRQSRTSSLVYGYTF; cdr3_nt: TGTGCCAGCAGACAAAGTCGGACATCCTCCCTTGTCTATGGCTACACCTTC; j_call: TRBJ1-2; v_call: TRBV11-2; clone_size: -; d_call: -
cdr3_aa: CASKETGVKSYEQYF; cdr3_nt: TGTGCCAGCAAAGAGACAGGGGTTAAATCCTACGAGCAGTACTTC; j_call: TRBJ2-7; v_call: TRBV2; clone_size: -; d_call: TRBD1
cdr3_aa: CASGQGALGQETQYF; cdr3_nt: TGTGCCAGTGGACAGGGGGCATTAGGACAAGAGACCCAGTACTTC; j_call: TRBJ2-5; v_call: TRBV19; clone_size: -; d_call: TRBD1
cdr3_aa: CASTRTDRVGEQFF; cdr3_nt: TGTGCCAGTACAAGAACAGACAGGGTAGGTGAGCAGTTCTTC; j_call: TRBJ2-1; v_call: TRBV2; clone_size: -; d_call: TRBD1
cdr3_aa: CASSTGQGNYGYTF; cdr3_nt: TGTGCCAGCAGCACGGGACAGGGGAACTATGGCTACACCTTC; j_call: TRBJ1-2; v_call: TRBV27; clone_size: -; d_call: TRBD1
cdr3_aa: CASSSPLGGEHTQYF; cdr3_nt: TGTGCCAGCAGCTCACCCCTTGGGGGGGAGCATACGCAGTATTTT; j_call: TRBJ2-3; v_call: TRBV11-2; clone_size: -; d_call: TRBD2
cdr3_aa: CASSIQRGLGTEAFF; cdr3_nt: TGTGCCAGTAGTATCCAGAGGGGGCTAGGGACTGAAGCTTTCTTT; j_call: TRBJ1-1; v_call: TRBV19; clone_size: -; d_call: TRBD1
cdr3_aa: CASSFLGSGNTIYF; cdr3_nt: TGTGCCAGCAGTTTTCTAGGCTCTGGAAACACCATATATTTT; j_call: TRBJ1-3; v_call: TRBV28; clone_size: -; d_call: -
cdr3_aa: CASSVGGVAKNIQYF; cdr3_nt: TGTGCCAGCAGCGTGGGAGGTGTAGCCAAAAACATTCAGTACTTC; j_call: TRBJ2-4; v_call: TRBV9; clone_size: -; d_call: -
cdr3_aa: CASSQEPPQGLSAEAFF; cdr3_nt: TGCGCCAGCAGCCAAGAGCCCCCCCAGGGGCTGTCGGCTGAAGCTTTCTTT; j_call: TRBJ1-1; v_call: TRBV4-1; clone_size: once; d_call: -
cdr3_aa: CASSSTYGELFF; cdr3_nt: TGTGCCAGCAGCTCAACGTACGGGGAGCTGTTTTTT; j_call: TRBJ2-2; v_call: TRBV7-3; clone_size: -; d_call: -
cdr3_aa: CASSLAGAGGYYEQYF; cdr3_nt: TGCGCCAGCAGCTTGGCAGGGGCTGGGGGATACTACGAGCAGTACTTC; j_call: TRBJ2-7; v_call: TRBV5-1; clone_size: -; d_call: -
cdr3_aa: CASSYSNRNTGELFF; cdr3_nt: TGTGCCAGCAGTTACTCGAACAGGAACACCGGGGAGCTGTTTTTT; j_call: TRBJ2-2; v_call: TRBV6-5; clone_size: -; d_call: -
cdr3_aa: CASSQDLSSYNEQFF; cdr3_nt: TGTGCCAGCAGCCAAGACTTGAGCTCCTACAATGAGCAGTTCTTC; j_call: TRBJ2-1; v_call: TRBV4-2; clone_size: -; d_call: -
cdr3_aa: CASSPSRGHNEQFF; cdr3_nt: TGCGCCAGCAGTCCATCCAGGGGGCATAATGAGCAGTTCTTC; j_call: TRBJ2-1; v_call: TRBV10-1; clone_size: -; d_call: TRBD1
cdr3_aa: CASSSGQGTNTEAFF; cdr3_nt: TGCGCCAGCAGCTCTGGACAGGGTACGAACACTGAAGCTTTCTTT; j_call: TRBJ1-1; v_call: TRBV5-1; clone_size: -; d_call: TRBD1
cdr3_aa: CASRFKGARVGDEQFF; cdr3_nt: TGCGCCAGCAGATTTAAGGGGGCGCGGGTTGGGGATGAGCAGTTCTTC; j_call: TRBJ2-1; v_call: TRBV5-1; clone_size: -; d_call: TRBD1